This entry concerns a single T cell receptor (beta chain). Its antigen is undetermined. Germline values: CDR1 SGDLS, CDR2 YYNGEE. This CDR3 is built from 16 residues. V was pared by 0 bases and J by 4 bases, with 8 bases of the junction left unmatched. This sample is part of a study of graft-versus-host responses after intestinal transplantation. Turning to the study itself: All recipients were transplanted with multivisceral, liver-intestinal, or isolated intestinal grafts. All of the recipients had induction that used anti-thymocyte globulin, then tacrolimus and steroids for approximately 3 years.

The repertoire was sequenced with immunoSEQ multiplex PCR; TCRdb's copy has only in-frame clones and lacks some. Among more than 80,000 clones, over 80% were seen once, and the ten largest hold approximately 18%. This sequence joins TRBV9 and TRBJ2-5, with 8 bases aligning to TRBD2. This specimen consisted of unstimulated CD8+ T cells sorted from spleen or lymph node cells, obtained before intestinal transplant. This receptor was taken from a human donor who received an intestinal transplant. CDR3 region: CASSVVSAGGRETQYF. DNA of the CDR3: TGTGCCAGCAGCGTAGTCTCTGCGGGGGGACGAGAGACCCAGTACTTC.